The clone carrying this T cell receptor beta chain was seen at least ten times. Its antigen is undetermined. These data originate in a study of blood T cells in healthy people across ages. General observations from the study: A strong correlation was found between TCR beta diversity and the percentage of naive T cells.

The germline V and J ends were trimmed by 1 base and 2 bases, with 13 bases remaining between them. This CDR3 has 16 residues. Germline V gene lookup returns CDR1 LGHNA and CDR2 YSLEER. It was with a sample-barcoded 5' primer and a J-beta primer mix that a second PCR of roughly 6 to 12 cycles was run. TCRdb itself ran the 5' RACE reads through MiXCR, one entry per CDR3 protein. The repertoire consists of around 870,000 distinct CDR3 sequences, with under 35% occurring once and the leading ten covering roughly 17%. This sequence was found in an elderly woman in good health. Sequencing used blood. J is TRBJ2-3 and V is TRBV4-3, with D maybe TRBD2 (6 bases). CDR3: CASSQGGGAITDTQYF. In DNA form, the CDR3 reads TGCGCCAGCAGCCAAGGCGGCGGGGCGATCACAGATACGCAGTATTTT.